Given below is one T cell receptor (beta chain) in context. No antigen is known for it. This entry belongs to a study of cytomegalovirus exposure and HLA in healthy donors. Study findings and constraints: Reportedly, cytomegalovirus status was diagnosed with high sensitivity and specificity. Associated with cytomegalovirus, according to the listing, were 164 TCR beta chains. Subsequent analysis of the 120 or so validation repertoires found a tendency for first-cohort TCR clusters to co-occur.

TCRdb keeps only in-frame clones here, not all; method: immunoSEQ multiplex PCR. The sample consists of 50,000 to 70,000 clones, roughly 95% of them appearing once. The donors were members of the validation cohort, which comprised about 120 subjects and was separate from the first cohort of 600 to 800 subjects. The clonotype originates from a woman younger than 30 in good health and CMV-seropositive. Sequenced: PBMCs.

The CDR3 nucleotides are TGTGCCAGCAGCCTAGGGACAGCCCTACCAACTAATGAAAAACTGTTTTTT. This codes for CASSLGTALPTNEKLFF. The chain joins TRBV7-2 to TRBJ1-4; 7 positions match TRBD1. Germline values: CDR1 SGHTA, CDR2 FQGNSA. The CDR3 contains 17 residues. After removal of 5 bases from V and 0 bases from J, the junction contained 9 bases not matched to a gene.